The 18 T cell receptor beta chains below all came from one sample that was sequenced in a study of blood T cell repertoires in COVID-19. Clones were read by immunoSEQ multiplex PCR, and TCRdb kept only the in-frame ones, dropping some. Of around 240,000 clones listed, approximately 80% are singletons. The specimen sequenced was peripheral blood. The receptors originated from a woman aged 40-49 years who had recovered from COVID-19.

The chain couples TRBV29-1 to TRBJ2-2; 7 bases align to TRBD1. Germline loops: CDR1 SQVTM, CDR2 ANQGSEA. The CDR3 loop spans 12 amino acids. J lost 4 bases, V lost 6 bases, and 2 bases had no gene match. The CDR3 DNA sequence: TGCAGCGTGACAGGGAGCACCGGGGAGCTGTTTTTT. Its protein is CSVTGSTGELFF.

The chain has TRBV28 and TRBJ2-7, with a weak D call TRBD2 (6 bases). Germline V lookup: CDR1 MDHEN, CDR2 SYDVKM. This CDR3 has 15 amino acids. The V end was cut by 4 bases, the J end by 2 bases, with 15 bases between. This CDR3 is CASSSLGRGTYEQYF. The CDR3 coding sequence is TGTGCCAGCAGTTCCCTAGGCCGGGGGACCTACGAGCAGTACTTC.

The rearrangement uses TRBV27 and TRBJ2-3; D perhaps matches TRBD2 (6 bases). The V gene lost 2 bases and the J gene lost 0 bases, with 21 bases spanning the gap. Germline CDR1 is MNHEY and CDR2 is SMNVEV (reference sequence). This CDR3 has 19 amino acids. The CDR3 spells CASSLRSAERLVSTDTQYF. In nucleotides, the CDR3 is TGTGCCAGCAGTTTACGTTCGGCAGAGCGACTAGTTAGCACAGATACGCAGTATTTT.

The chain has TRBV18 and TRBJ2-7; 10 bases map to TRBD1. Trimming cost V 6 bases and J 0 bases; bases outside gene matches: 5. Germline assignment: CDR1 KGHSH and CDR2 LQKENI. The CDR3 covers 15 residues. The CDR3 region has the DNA TGTGCCAGCTCGCCCGGGACAGGGGTCTCCTACGAGCAGTACTTC. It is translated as CASSPGTGVSYEQYF.

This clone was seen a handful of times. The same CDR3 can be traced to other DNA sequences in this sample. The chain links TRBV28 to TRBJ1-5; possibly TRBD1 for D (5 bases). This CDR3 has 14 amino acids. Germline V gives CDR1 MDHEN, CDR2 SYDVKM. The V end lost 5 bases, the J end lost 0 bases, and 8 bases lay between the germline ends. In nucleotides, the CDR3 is TGTGCCAGCAGTCCGGGGGGTAGCAATCAGCCCCAGCATTTT. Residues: CASSPGGSNQPQHF.

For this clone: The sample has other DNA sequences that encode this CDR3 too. The CDR3 DNA is TGTGCCAGCAGCGTCTCACAGGGCGGAGAAAAACTGTTTTTT. This encodes CASSVSQGGEKLFF. The chain is built from TRBV9 and TRBJ1-4; possible D gene TRBD1, 6 bases. The CDR3 is made up of 14 amino acids. Germline V lookup: CDR1 SGDLS, CDR2 YYNGEE. Trimming shortened V by 2 bases and J by 8 bases, and 13 bases separated the two germline ends.

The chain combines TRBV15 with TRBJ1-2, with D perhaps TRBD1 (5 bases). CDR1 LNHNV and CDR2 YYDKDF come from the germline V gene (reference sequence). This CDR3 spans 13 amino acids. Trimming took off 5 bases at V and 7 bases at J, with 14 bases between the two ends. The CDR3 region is CATSQTEFLGYTF. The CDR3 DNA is TGTGCCACCAGCCAGACAGAGTTCCTTGGCTACACCTTC.

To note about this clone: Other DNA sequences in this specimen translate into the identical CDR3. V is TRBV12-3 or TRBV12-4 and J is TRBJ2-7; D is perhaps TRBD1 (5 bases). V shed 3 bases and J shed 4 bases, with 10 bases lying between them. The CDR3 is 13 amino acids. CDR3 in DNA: TGTGCCAGCAGTTTGGCAGGGAATTACGAGCAGTACTTC. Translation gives CASSLAGNYEQYF.

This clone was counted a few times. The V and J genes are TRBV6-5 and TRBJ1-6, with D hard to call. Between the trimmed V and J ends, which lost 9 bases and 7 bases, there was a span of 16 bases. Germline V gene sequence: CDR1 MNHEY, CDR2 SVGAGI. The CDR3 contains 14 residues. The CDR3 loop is CASSRGQRNSPLHF. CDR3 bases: TGTGCCAGTTCACGGGGTCAGAGAAATTCACCCCTCCACTTT.

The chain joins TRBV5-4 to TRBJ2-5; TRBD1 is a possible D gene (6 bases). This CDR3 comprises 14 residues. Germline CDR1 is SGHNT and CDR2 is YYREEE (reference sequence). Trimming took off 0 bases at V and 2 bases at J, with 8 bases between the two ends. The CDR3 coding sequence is TGTGCCAGCAGCTTGGAGACAGGTCAAGAGACCCAGTACTTC. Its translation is CASSLETGQETQYF.

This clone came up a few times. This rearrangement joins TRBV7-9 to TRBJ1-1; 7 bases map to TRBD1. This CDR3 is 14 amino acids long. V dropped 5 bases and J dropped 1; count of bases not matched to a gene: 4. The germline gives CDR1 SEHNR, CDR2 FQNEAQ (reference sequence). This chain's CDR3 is CASSRDSQNTEAFF. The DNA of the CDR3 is TGTGCCAGCAGCAGGGACAGCCAGAACACTGAAGCTTTCTTT.

Written as DNA, the CDR3 is TGTGCCACAGGGGGACAGATCTACGAGCAGTACTTC. Translation gives CATGGQIYEQYF. The V call is TRBV28, the J call TRBJ2-7, with 7 positions matching TRBD1. V lost 10 bases to trimming and J lost 3 bases; unmatched junction nucleotides: 6. Germline CDR1 MDHEN, CDR2 SYDVKM. This CDR3 spans 12 amino acids.

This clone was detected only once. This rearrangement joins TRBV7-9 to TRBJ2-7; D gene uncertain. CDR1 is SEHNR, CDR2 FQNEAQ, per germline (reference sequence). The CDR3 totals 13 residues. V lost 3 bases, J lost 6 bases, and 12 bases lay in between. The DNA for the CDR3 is TGTGCCAGCAGCTTTGAGGAACCCCGCGAGCAGTACTTC. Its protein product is CASSFEEPREQYF.

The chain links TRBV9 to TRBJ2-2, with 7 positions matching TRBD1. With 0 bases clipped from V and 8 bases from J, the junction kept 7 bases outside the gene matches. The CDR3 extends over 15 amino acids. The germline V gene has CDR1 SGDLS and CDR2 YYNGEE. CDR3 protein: CASSVEGTAWGELFF. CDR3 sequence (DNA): TGTGCCAGCAGCGTAGAGGGGACAGCCTGGGGGGAGCTGTTTTTT.

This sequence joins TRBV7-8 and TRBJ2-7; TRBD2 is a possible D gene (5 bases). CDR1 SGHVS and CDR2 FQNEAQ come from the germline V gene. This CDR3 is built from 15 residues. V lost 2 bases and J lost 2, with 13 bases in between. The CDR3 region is CASSLSPGIAYEQYF. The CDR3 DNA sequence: TGTGCCAGCAGCTTATCCCCGGGGATCGCCTACGAGCAGTACTTC. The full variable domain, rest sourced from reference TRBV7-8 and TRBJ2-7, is GAGVSQSPRYKVAKRGQDVALRCDPISGHVSLFWYQQALGQGPEFLTYFQNEAQLDKSGLPSDRFFAERPEGSVSTLKIQRTQQEDSAVYLCASSLSPGIAYEQYFGPGTRLTVT.

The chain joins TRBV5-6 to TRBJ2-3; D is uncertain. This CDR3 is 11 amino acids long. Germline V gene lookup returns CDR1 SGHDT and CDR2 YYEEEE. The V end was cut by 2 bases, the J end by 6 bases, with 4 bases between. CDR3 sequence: CASSFGDTQYF. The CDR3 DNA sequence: TGTGCCAGCAGCTTCGGGGATACGCAGTATTTT.

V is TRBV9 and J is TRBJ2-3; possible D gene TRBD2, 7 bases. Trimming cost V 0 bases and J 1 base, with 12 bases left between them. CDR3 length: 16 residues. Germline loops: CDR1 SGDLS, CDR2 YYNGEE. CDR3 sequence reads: CASSVAGGSGTDTQYF. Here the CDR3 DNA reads TGTGCCAGCAGCGTAGCGGGGGGCTCGGGCACAGATACGCAGTATTTT. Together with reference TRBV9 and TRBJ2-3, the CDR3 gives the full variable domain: DSGVTQTPKHLITATGQRVTLRCSPRSGDLSVYWYQQSLDQGLQFLIQYYNGEERAKGNILERFSAQQFPDLHSELNLSSLELGDSALYFCASSVAGGSGTDTQYFGPGTRLTVL.

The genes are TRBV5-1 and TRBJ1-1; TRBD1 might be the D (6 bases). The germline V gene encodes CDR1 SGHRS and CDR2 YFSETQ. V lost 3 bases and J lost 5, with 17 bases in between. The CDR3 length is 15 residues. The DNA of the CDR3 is TGCGCCAGCAGCTCAGAGGGGGTCTTGTATACTGAAGCTTTCTTT. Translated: CASSSEGVLYTEAFF.